This TCR beta chain was sequenced during a study of blood T cell repertoires in COVID-19. Study context: Acute and convalescent COVID-19 samples came from the United States, Italy and Spain. PBMCs, B-cell-depleted T cells, or T cells provided the cDNA or gDNA that made up the material.

In the study's own analysis: The authors estimated nucleated cell counts from reference gene primer amplification. The data were produced by immunoSEQ multiplex PCR, yet TCRdb's version contains in-frame clones alone and is incomplete. The DNA gave D and trimming, while V, J and clone size come from that table. The repertoire holds roughly 150,000 clones, with 80% to 90% as singletons. Germline V gives CDR1 LGHNA, CDR2 YNFKEQ. The ends were cut back, 0 bases at V and 4 bases at J, with 4 bases in the middle. This CDR3 comprises 13 residues. This sequence joins TRBV4-2 and TRBJ1-3; D gene ambiguous. The specimen sequenced was peripheral blood. The sequence was collected from a woman between 35 and 50 years old with acute or convalescent COVID-19. The CDR3 coding sequence is TGTGCCAGCAGCCAAGATCCGGGAAACACCATATATTTT. Translation gives CASSQDPGNTIYF.